Following are 30 T cell receptor beta chains from one sample sequenced in a study of CD8 T cells in Susac syndrome. The authors reverse transcribed roughly 0.5 to 1 ug RNA with random hexamers. MiXCR, run by TCRdb on the immunoSEQ multiplex PCR reads, gives a single entry per CDR3 protein. The sample lists about 180,000 distinct CDR3 sequences; around 94% were seen once. The sequenced sample consisted of CD4+ T cells from PBMCs. These receptor sequences come from a human donor with Susac syndrome.

The chain carries TRBV4-2 and TRBJ2-2; possible D gene TRBD2, 5 bases. Trimming pared 6 bases from V and 4 bases from J, leaving 18 bases between. The germline gives CDR1 LGHNA, CDR2 YNFKEQ. The CDR3 has 16 residues. The chain's CDR3 is CASSPEGRALTGELFF. The CDR3 DNA reads TGTGCCAGCAGTCCTGAGGGTAGGGCGCTCACCGGGGAGCTGTTTTTT.

The chain employs TRBV29-1 and TRBJ1-2; no clear D gene. Germline V gene data show CDR1 as SQVTM and CDR2 as ANQGSEA. The CDR3 has 11 residues. Deletions cut 5 bases from V and 5 bases from J, with 9 bases between. CDR3 in DNA: TGCAGCGTTTTCGTGGGGTATGGCTACACCTTC. Translated, it gives CSVFVGYGYTF.

The chain combines TRBV16 with TRBJ2-5; no definite D call. The germline CDR1 and CDR2 sequences are KGHSY and FQNENV. With 1 base removed from V and 5 bases from J, the gap between germline ends came to 5 bases. The CDR3 covers 12 residues. The CDR3 here is CASSQFLETQYF. The DNA for the CDR3 is TGTGCCAGCAGCCAATTTCTGGAGACCCAGTACTTC.

The genes are TRBV28 and TRBJ2-7; TRBD1 matches 11 bases. The CDR3 runs 14 residues. Germline loops: CDR1 MDHEN, CDR2 SYDVKM. V was clipped by 7 bases and J by 5 bases; unmatched bases: 7. The CDR3 region is CASTTGQGANEQYF. The CDR3 bases are TGTGCCAGCACCACCGGACAGGGGGCCAACGAGCAGTACTTC.

The chain couples TRBV7-2 to TRBJ1-5; 7 positions match TRBD1. With 5 bases clipped from V and 8 bases from J, the junction kept 12 bases outside the gene matches. The CDR3 consists of 15 residues. The germline V gene encodes CDR1 SGHTA and CDR2 FQGNSA. The CDR3 reads CASSPRRGDSKPQHF. DNA for the CDR3: TGTGCCAGCAGCCCTCGACGAGGGGACAGCAAGCCCCAGCATTTT.

The chain links TRBV11-3 to TRBJ2-2; D call uncertain. Deletions cut 5 bases from V and 7 bases from J, with 14 bases between. Germline V gene data show CDR1 as SGHNT and CDR2 as YENEEA. The CDR3 sequence is 14 residues long. CDR3 sequence: CASSLGPLDGELFF. CDR3 coding DNA: TGTGCCAGCAGCCTAGGGCCGTTGGACGGGGAGCTGTTTTTT.

This CDR3 is CASSLDPPTSGGGTYNEQFF. The CDR3 bases are TGTGCCAGCAGCTTAGATCCACCGACTAGCGGGGGGGGAACCTACAATGAGCAGTTCTTC. This chain joins TRBV11-3 and TRBJ2-1; TRBD2 aligns across 14 bases. This CDR3 is built from 20 residues. Germline V gene data show CDR1 as SGHNT and CDR2 as YENEEA. Unmatched junction bases numbered 9, after V lost 0 bases and J lost 2 bases.

This clonotype has a single count. The V and J genes are TRBV10-3 and TRBJ2-5; TRBD2 matches 7 bases. There are 14 residues in the CDR3. With 4 bases clipped from V and 4 bases from J, the junction kept 6 bases outside the gene matches. The V gene's germline CDR1 is ENHRY and CDR2 SYGVKD. CDR3 loop: CAISGEGVAETQYF. CDR3 coding DNA: TGTGCCATCAGTGGGGAGGGCGTCGCAGAGACCCAGTACTTC.

The chain is built from TRBV2 and TRBJ2-3, with D possibly being TRBD1 (6 bases). CDR1 SNHLY and CDR2 FYNNEI come from the germline V gene. V lost 6 bases and J 2 bases, leaving 15 bases between the germline ends. The CDR3 totals 15 residues. The CDR3 DNA follows: TGTGCCAGCAGCGCAGGACAGAACCCCACAGATACGCAGTATTTT. Translated: CASSAGQNPTDTQYF.

The genes are TRBV5-1 and TRBJ1-1; 7 bases match TRBD1. V trimming: 3 bases; J trimming: 0 bases; junction bases outside the gene matches: 5. The CDR3 extends over 15 amino acids. Germline-derived CDR1 and CDR2 are SGHRS and YFSETQ. CDR3 nucleotide sequence: TGCGCCAGCAGCTCGGACAGGCTAATGAACACTGAAGCTTTCTTT. It encodes CASSSDRLMNTEAFF.

The CDR3 spells CSVALYNEKLFF. CDR3 nucleotides: TGCAGCGTCGCCTTATATAATGAAAAACTGTTTTTT. The chain employs TRBV29-1 and TRBJ1-4, with unresolved D. V dropped 6 bases and J dropped 4 bases, with 9 bases sitting between them. Germline CDR1 is SQVTM and CDR2 is ANQGSEA. The CDR3 runs 12 residues. The full variable domain, rest sourced from reference TRBV29-1 and TRBJ1-4, is SAVISQKPSRDICQRGTSLTIQCQVDSQVTMMFWYRQQPGQSLTLIATANQGSEATYESGFVIDKFPISRPNLTFSTLTVSNMSPEDSSIYLCSVALYNEKLFFGSGTQLSVL.

This clonotype appeared once. This chain links TRBV29-1 with TRBJ1-1; the D is unclear. This CDR3 is built from 13 residues. Trimming removed 5 bases from V and 3 bases from J, with 13 bases in between. The germline V gene has CDR1 SQVTM and CDR2 ANQGSEA. CDR3 region: CSVCREGDTEAFF. In DNA form, the CDR3 reads TGCAGCGTTTGCCGCGAGGGTGACACTGAAGCTTTCTTT.

This rearrangement joins TRBV6-2 or TRBV6-3 to TRBJ2-3, with TRBD2 matching 8 bases. The CDR3 runs 14 residues. Germline loops: CDR1 MNHEY, CDR2 SVGEGT. The V segment lost 10 bases and the J segment 0 bases; nucleotides outside the gene matches: 6. The CDR3 sequence is CATAIAGSTDTQYF. In DNA, the CDR3 is TGTGCCACCGCCATAGCGGGGAGCACAGATACGCAGTATTTT.

The rearrangement links TRBV18 to TRBJ2-3; possible D gene TRBD2, 7 bases. The V gene lost 4 bases and the J gene lost 3 bases, with 17 bases spanning the gap. Germline CDR1 and CDR2: KGHSH and LQKENI. This CDR3 region has 16 residues. The CDR3: CASSLLGGGATDTQYF. For the CDR3, the DNA is TGTGCCAGCTCACTCCTTGGAGGGGGGGCGACAGATACGCAGTATTTT.

The chain is built from TRBV15 and TRBJ2-7; TRBD2 matches 9 bases. From germline, CDR1 is LNHNV and CDR2 YYDKDF (reference sequence). V shed 8 bases and J 2 bases; nucleotides not matched to a gene: 13. The CDR3 is 16 amino acids. CDR3 loop: CATAGNRRGGPYEQYF. Written as DNA, the CDR3 is TGTGCCACCGCTGGAAACCGGCGGGGGGGACCCTACGAGCAGTACTTC. The full variable domain, its missing parts supplied by reference TRBV15 and TRBJ2-7, is DAMVIQNPRYQVTQFGKPVTLSCSQTLNHNVMYWYQQKSSQAPKLLFHYYDKDFNNEADTPDNFQSRRPNTSFCFLDIRSPGLGDTAMYLCATAGNRRGGPYEQYFGPGTRLTVT.

The chain uses TRBV20-1 and TRBJ1-6; 12 bases are shared with TRBD1. The CDR3 has 15 residues. With 5 bases clipped from V and 7 bases from J, the junction kept 6 bases outside the gene matches. Germline CDR1 DFQATT, CDR2 SNEGSKA (reference sequence). This chain's CDR3 is CSAGGQGAQNSPLHF. The DNA of the CDR3 is TGCAGTGCTGGGGGACAGGGGGCACAGAATTCACCCCTCCACTTT.

The chain couples TRBV20-1 to TRBJ1-1; D not certain. The CDR3 contains 13 residues. V lost 6 bases and J lost 2, with 13 bases in between. The germline CDR1 and CDR2 sequences are DFQATT and SNEGSKA (reference sequence). CDR3 sequence reads: CSAGRASNTEAFF. CDR3 bases: TGCAGTGCGGGCCGGGCCAGTAACACTGAAGCTTTCTTT.

V is TRBV20-1 and J is TRBJ2-2; D may be TRBD2 (5 bases). Germline V CDR1 and CDR2: DFQATT, SNEGSKA (reference sequence). Trimming cost V 4 bases and J 6 bases, with 12 bases left between them. The CDR3 has 13 residues. CDR3 amino acids: CSAISGKAGELFF. CDR3 DNA sequence: TGCAGTGCTATCTCCGGGAAAGCCGGGGAGCTGTTTTTT.

The rearrangement uses TRBV7-9 and TRBJ1-1; unclear D gene. Germline lookup yields CDR1 SEHNR and CDR2 FQNEAQ (reference sequence). V lost 1 base, J lost 1 base, and 10 bases lay in between. The CDR3 has 15 amino acids. The CDR3 spells CASSLGTQRNTEAFF. In DNA, the CDR3 is TGTGCCAGCAGCTTAGGGACGCAGAGGAACACTGAAGCTTTCTTT.

This clonotype occurred once. The rearrangement links TRBV29-1 to TRBJ1-1; tentatively, D is TRBD1 (5 bases). Germline V gene sequence: CDR1 SQVTM, CDR2 ANQGSEA. The CDR3 has 14 amino acids. The V gene lost 6 bases and the J gene lost 1 base, with 15 bases spanning the gap. The CDR3 here is CSVTFKGPNTEAFF. The CDR3 DNA sequence: TGCAGCGTCACGTTCAAGGGGCCGAACACTGAAGCTTTCTTT. The full variable domain, its missing parts supplied by reference TRBV29-1 and TRBJ1-1, is SAVISQKPSRDICQRGTSLTIQCQVDSQVTMMFWYRQQPGQSLTLIATANQGSEATYESGFVIDKFPISRPNLTFSTLTVSNMSPEDSSIYLCSVTFKGPNTEAFFGQGTRLTVV.

The chain combines TRBV29-1 with TRBJ1-3; D ambiguous. The V and J ends lost 6 bases and 0 bases respectively, with 9 bases between them. Looked up from germline, CDR1 is SQVTM and CDR2 is ANQGSEA. CDR3 length: 13 amino acids. This CDR3 is CSVRTTSGNTIYF. In DNA form, the CDR3 reads TGCAGCGTCCGTACCACCTCTGGAAACACCATATATTTT.

The V and J genes are TRBV4-1 and TRBJ1-5; D is undetermined. V was clipped by 0 bases and J by 6 bases, with 6 bases between them. This CDR3 region has 13 residues. The germline CDR1 and CDR2 sequences are MGHRA and YSYEKL. The CDR3 protein is CASSQEIRQPQHF. In DNA form, the CDR3 reads TGCGCCAGCAGCCAAGAAATTCGTCAGCCCCAGCATTTT.

This sequence joins TRBV20-1 and TRBJ2-1; TRBD1 might be the D (6 bases). This CDR3 is built from 16 residues. The germline CDR1 and CDR2 sequences are DFQATT and SNEGSKA (reference sequence). The V and J ends lost 6 bases and 2 bases respectively, with 20 bases between them. The CDR3 here is CSADGVGTPTYNEQFF. The DNA of the CDR3 is TGCAGTGCCGATGGCGTCGGGACACCGACCTACAATGAGCAGTTCTTC.

The J gene is TRBJ2-7, the V gene TRBV4-2; 8 bases line up with TRBD2. The CDR3 contains 14 residues. Germline CDR1 reads LGHNA; CDR2 reads YNFKEQ. V trimming: 5 bases; J trimming: 7 bases; junction bases outside the gene matches: 10. Here the CDR3 DNA reads TGTGCCAGCAGCTTGGCGGGAGGATCTTGGGAGCAGTACTTC. This sequence encodes CASSLAGGSWEQYF.

The J gene is TRBJ1-1, the V gene TRBV20-1; D is possibly TRBD1 (6 bases). The germline gives CDR1 DFQATT, CDR2 SNEGSKA (reference sequence). V shed 5 bases and J shed 3 bases, with 13 bases lying between them. There are 13 residues in the CDR3. In DNA, the CDR3 is TGCAGTGCTGAACAGGGTCGGGACACTGAAGCTTTCTTT. Its protein product is CSAEQGRDTEAFF.

This clonotype was picked up one time. The chain is built from TRBV18 and TRBJ1-6; D remains ambiguous. The CDR3 contains 15 residues. The V gene's germline CDR1 is KGHSH and CDR2 LQKENI. The V end was cut by 2 bases, the J end by 5 bases, with 10 bases between. The CDR3 loop reads CASSPTAVDNSPLHF. CDR3 nucleotide sequence: TGTGCCAGCTCACCAACCGCAGTCGATAATTCACCCCTCCACTTT.

V is TRBV7-2 and J is TRBJ2-1, with D possibly TRBD1 on 5 matching bases. This CDR3 is 14 amino acids long. The V end lost 2 bases, the J end lost 2 bases, and 7 bases lay between the germline ends. Germline V gives CDR1 SGHTA, CDR2 FQGNSA. The CDR3 bases are TGTGCCAGCAGCTTAACGACAGCCTACAATGAGCAGTTCTTC. Protein product: CASSLTTAYNEQFF.

This clonotype was detected once. This sequence joins TRBV7-2 and TRBJ2-3, with D perhaps TRBD2 (5 bases). CDR3 length: 14 amino acids. The V and J ends lost 10 bases and 2 bases respectively, with 16 bases between them. Germline V gives CDR1 SGHTA, CDR2 FQGNSA. In nucleotides, the CDR3 is TGTGCCACCGGGCGGGCAGGACCCACAGATACGCAGTATTTT. Protein: CATGRAGPTDTQYF.

The chain carries TRBV4-3 and TRBJ1-1; a weak D match, TRBD1 (5 bases). The CDR3 extends over 15 amino acids. Germline assignment: CDR1 LGHNA and CDR2 YSLEER. Trimming pared 0 bases from V and 4 bases from J, leaving 12 bases between. CDR3 amino acids: CASSQEPRVGTEAFF. The CDR3 bases are TGCGCCAGCAGCCAAGAGCCCAGGGTCGGCACTGAAGCTTTCTTT.

The J gene is TRBJ2-1, the V gene TRBV30; TRBD2 aligns across 16 bases. There are 17 residues in the CDR3. Trimming cost V 2 bases and J 5 bases; bases outside gene matches: 6. Germline-derived CDR1 and CDR2 are GTSNPN and SVGIG (reference sequence). The CDR3 loop is CAWSPGTSGGANNEQFF. For the CDR3, the DNA is TGTGCCTGGAGTCCCGGGACTAGCGGGGGGGCAAACAATGAGCAGTTCTTC.